A single sample is the source of the 4 T cell receptor beta chains below, sequenced in a study of PD-1 blockade in classical Hodgkin lymphoma. Brentuximab vedotin exposure varied, and every patient relapsed after autologous stem cell transplantation. TCRdb keeps only in-frame clones here, not all; method: immunoSEQ multiplex PCR. This sample has 70,000 to 80,000 clones; approximately 94% occur once, and the top ten carry over 6.5%. Material: peripheral blood mononuclear cells (PBMCs), obtained at baseline. The receptors shown here come from a human donor with classical Hodgkin lymphoma.

This sequence joins TRBV7-2 and TRBJ2-7; TRBD2 agrees at 13 bases. The length of the CDR3 is 16 residues. Germline CDR1 SGHTA, CDR2 FQGNSA. After removal of 1 base from V and 1 base from J, the junction contained 1 base not matched to a gene. The CDR3 reads CASSLGLAGGSYEQYF. CDR3 nucleotides: TGTGCCAGCAGCTTAGGACTAGCGGGAGGATCCTACGAGCAGTACTTC.

This clone was recorded only once. The chain is built from TRBV15 and TRBJ2-1, with 7 positions matching TRBD1. The CDR3 spans 17 residues. The trim removed 4 bases at V and 4 bases at J, leaving 13 bases unmatched. Per germline, CDR1 LNHNV and CDR2 YYDKDF (reference sequence). The chain's CDR3 is CATSNSRTGERYNEQFF. The CDR3 DNA sequence: TGTGCCACCAGCAACAGTCGTACAGGGGAGCGGTACAATGAGCAGTTCTTC.

The V and J genes are TRBV5-5 and TRBJ2-1, with D uncertain. The CDR3 loop spans 12 amino acids. Per the germline V gene, CDR1 is SGHKS and CDR2 is YYEKEE (reference sequence). Trimming took 2 bases from V and 9 from J, leaving 9 bases between them. Here the CDR3 DNA reads TGTGCCAGCAGCTTAAGTCTCGCTGAGCAGTTCTTC. It specifies CASSLSLAEQFF.

The genes are TRBV19 and TRBJ2-1; 15 bases agree with TRBD2. Per the germline V gene, CDR1 is LNHDA and CDR2 is SQIVND (reference sequence). This CDR3 is built from 16 residues. V was clipped by 6 bases and J by 7 bases; unmatched bases: 7. CDR3 loop: CASSPGLAGGRNEQFF. The DNA for the CDR3 is TGTGCCAGTAGCCCGGGACTAGCGGGAGGACGGAATGAGCAGTTCTTC.